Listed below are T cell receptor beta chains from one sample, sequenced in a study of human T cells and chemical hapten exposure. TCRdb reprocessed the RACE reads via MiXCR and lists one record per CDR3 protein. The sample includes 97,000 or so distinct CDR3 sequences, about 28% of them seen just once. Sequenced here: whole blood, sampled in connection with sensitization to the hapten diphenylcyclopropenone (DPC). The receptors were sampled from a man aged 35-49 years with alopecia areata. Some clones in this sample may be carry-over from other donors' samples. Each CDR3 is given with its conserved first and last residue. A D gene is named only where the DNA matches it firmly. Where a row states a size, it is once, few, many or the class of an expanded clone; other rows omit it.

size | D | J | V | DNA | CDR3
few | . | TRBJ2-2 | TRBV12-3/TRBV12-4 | TGTGCCAGCAGTTTACCCCCGAACACCGGGGAGCTGTTTTTT | CASSLPPNTGELFF
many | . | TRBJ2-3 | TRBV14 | TGTGCCAGCAGCCAGTTCCCGGGACTCTCCACAGATACGCAGTATTTT | CASSQFPGLSTDTQYF
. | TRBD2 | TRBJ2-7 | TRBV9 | TGTGCCAGCAGCTCTACTAGCGGGAATAGCGAGCAGTACTTC | CASSSTSGNSEQYF
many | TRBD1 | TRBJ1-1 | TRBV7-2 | TGTGCCAGCAGCTCAACGCGGACAGGGAATGAAGCTTTCTTT | CASSSTRTGNEAFF
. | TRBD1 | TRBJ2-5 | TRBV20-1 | TGCAGTGCTAGATCGACAGGGGGCGCAACGAAGACCCAGTACTTC | CSARSTGGATKTQYF
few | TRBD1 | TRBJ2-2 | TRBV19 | TGTGCCAGTAGTAAAGGACAGGGGAGCGGGGAGCTGTTTTTT | CASSKGQGSGELFF
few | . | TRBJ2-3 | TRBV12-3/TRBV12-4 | TGTGCCAGCAGTTTTCGGGACACAGATACGCAGTATTTT | CASSFRDTDTQYF
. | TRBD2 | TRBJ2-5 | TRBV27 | TGTGCCAGCAGTCCCTTTAGCGGGAGGGCGCAGACCCAGTACTTC | CASSPFSGRAQTQYF
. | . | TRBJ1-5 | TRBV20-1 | TGCAGTGTAGGACGTAGTAGCAATCAGCCCCAGCATTTT | CSVGRSSNQPQHF
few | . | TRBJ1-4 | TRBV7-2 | TGTGCCAGCAGCTTGTCTGGAGGGGAAAAACTGTTTTTT | CASSLSGGEKLFF
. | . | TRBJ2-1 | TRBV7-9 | TGTGCCAGCAGCTCGGACAGCAATGAGCAGTTCTTC | CASSSDSNEQFF
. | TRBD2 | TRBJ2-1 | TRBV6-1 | TGTGCCAGCAGTGAAGGTAGCGGGAGACTCAATGAGCAGTTCTTC | CASSEGSGRLNEQFF
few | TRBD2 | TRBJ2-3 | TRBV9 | TGTGCCAGCAATAGCGGGCCAAGAGATACGCAGTATTTT | CASNSGPRDTQYF
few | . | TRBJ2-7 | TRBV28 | TGTGCCAGCAGTTTAACCCGGCGTAGAAGTGCGGCGACCTACGAGCAGTACTTC | CASSLTRRRSAATYEQYF
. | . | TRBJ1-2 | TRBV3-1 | TGTGCCAGCAGCCAAGATAGGGGAAACTATGGCTACACCTTC | CASSQDRGNYGYTF
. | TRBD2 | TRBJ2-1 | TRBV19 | TGTGCCAGTAGTATACTAGCGGGAGGGACTTCAGGTGAGCAGTTCTTC | CASSILAGGTSGEQFF
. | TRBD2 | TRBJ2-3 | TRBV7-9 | TGTGCCAGCAGCTTACTCGCGGGAGGCCGCACAGATACGCAGTATTTT | CASSLLAGGRTDTQYF
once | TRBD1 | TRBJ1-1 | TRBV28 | TGTGCCAGCAGTTTACTCTTACCCGGACAGGGGATTGAAGCTTTCTTT | CASSLLLPGQGIEAFF
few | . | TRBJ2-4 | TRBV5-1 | TGCGCCAGCAGCGTTGGAGGGGAGACTAGATTTAAGTACTTC | CASSVGGETRFKYF
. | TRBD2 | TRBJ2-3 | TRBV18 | TGTGCCAGCTCACCGACTAGCGGACCAGATACGCAGTATTTT | CASSPTSGPDTQYF
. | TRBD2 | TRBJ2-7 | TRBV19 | TGTGCCAGTAAACCGGGACTAGCGATGGACGAGCAGTACTTC | CASKPGLAMDEQYF
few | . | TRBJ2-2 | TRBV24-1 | TGTGCCACCAGTGATCCGGCAGGGAATATCGCCGGGGAGCTGTTTTTT | CATSDPAGNIAGELFF
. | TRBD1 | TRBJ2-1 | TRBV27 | TGTGCCAGCAGTCGACAGGGCCACAATGAGCAGTTCTTC | CASSRQGHNEQFF
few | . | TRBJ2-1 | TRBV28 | TGTGCCAGCAGTTCTGACAGGGCTCGGGAGGCTTCCTACAATGAGCAGTTCTTC | CASSSDRAREASYNEQFF
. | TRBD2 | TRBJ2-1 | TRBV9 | TGTGCCAGCAGCGGTAGCGGGACCTCCTACAATGAGCAGTTCTTC | CASSGSGTSYNEQFF
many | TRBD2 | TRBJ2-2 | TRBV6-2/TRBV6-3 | TGTGCCAGCAGTTACTCCCTAGCGGGAGTCGGAACCGGGGAGCTGTTTTTT | CASSYSLAGVGTGELFF
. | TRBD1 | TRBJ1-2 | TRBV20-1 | TGCAGTGCCGATCCTCGACAGGGTGACTATGGCTACACCTTC | CSADPRQGDYGYTF
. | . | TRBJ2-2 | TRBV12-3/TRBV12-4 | TGTGCCAGCAGCCCGTGGAGGGGGACAGATAACACCGGGGAGCTGTTTTTT | CASSPWRGTDNTGELFF
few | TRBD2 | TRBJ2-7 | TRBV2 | TGTGCCAGCAGTGAAGGCGGGGGACTCAGCGTAAGCTCCTACGAGCAGTACTTC | CASSEGGGLSVSSYEQYF
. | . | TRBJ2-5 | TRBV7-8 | TGTGCCAGCAGCGCCACCGGGACCCTTCAAGAGACCCAGTACTTC | CASSATGTLQETQYF
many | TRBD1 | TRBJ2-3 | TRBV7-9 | TGTGCCAGCAGCTTAGAGCGAGGGGGCAGAAGCACAGATACGCAGTATTTT | CASSLERGGRSTDTQYF
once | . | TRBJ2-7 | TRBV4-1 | TGCGCCAGCAGCCAATCCAGGGGGAGGTACGAGCAGTACTTC | CASSQSRGRYEQYF
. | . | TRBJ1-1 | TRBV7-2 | TGTGCCAGCAGCTTGGACGGCAGGGGCGGCACTGAAGCTTTCTTT | CASSLDGRGGTEAFF
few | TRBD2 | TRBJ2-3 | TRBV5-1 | TGCGCCAGCAGCTCTAGCGGGAGGACTAGCACAGATACGCAGTATTTT | CASSSSGRTSTDTQYF
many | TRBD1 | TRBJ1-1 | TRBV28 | TGTGCCAGCAGTTTATTTCTGGGGGTCGAGGGACAGGGGGACACTGAAGCTTTCTTT | CASSLFLGVEGQGDTEAFF
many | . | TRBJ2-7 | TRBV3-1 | TGTGCCAGCAGCCAAGGAACAGACTACGAGCAGTACTTC | CASSQGTDYEQYF
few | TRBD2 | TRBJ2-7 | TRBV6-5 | TGTGCCAGCAGTTTTCGGACTAGAGGAACCACCCCTCCCTACGAGCAGTACTTC | CASSFRTRGTTPPYEQYF
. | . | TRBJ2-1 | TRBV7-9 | TGTGCCAGCAGCTCCCCCCGGGACCACTCCTACAATGAGCAGTTCTTC | CASSSPRDHSYNEQFF
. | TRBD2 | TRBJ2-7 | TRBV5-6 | TGTGCCAGCAGCTTGGACACTAGCGGGACCTACGAGCAGTACTTC | CASSLDTSGTYEQYF
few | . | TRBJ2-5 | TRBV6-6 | TGTGCCAGCAGTCCCAACAGGGTGTCCATGGAGACCCAGTACTTC | CASSPNRVSMETQYF
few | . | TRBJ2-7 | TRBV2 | TGTGCCAGCAGGCGGACAGAAACCTCCTACGAGCAGTACTTC | CASRRTETSYEQYF
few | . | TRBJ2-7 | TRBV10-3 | TGTGCCATCAGCCAAAGAAGCCGCGAGCAGTACTTC | CAISQRSREQYF
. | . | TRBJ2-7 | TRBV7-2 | TGTGCCAGCAGCTTAGTAAACGAGCAGTACTTC | CASSLVNEQYF
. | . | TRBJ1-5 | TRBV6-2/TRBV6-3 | TGTGCCAGCAGTTCACAGGGCTTCAATCAGCCCCAGCATTTT | CASSSQGFNQPQHF
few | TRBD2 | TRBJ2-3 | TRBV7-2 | TGTGCCAGCAGCTTATGGCTAGCGGGAGGAGATACGCAGTATTTT | CASSLWLAGGDTQYF
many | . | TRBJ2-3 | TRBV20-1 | TGCAGTGCTAGCCGGGACTCACCTATACCCCGCACAGATACGCAGTATTTT | CSASRDSPIPRTDTQYF
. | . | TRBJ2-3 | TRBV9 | TGTGCCAGCAGCGTTAAGACGGGAGTAGTAGATACGCAGTATTTT | CASSVKTGVVDTQYF
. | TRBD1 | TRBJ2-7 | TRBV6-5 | TGTGCCAGCAGTTACTCGACAGGGGCCCTCTACGAGCAGTACTTC | CASSYSTGALYEQYF